These 5 T cell receptor beta chains originate from one sample sequenced in a study of identical twins. TCRdb recomputed calls from the 5' RACE reads with MiXCR, one row per CDR3 protein. The table shows some 460,000 distinct CDR3 sequences, with about 14% occurring only once. The same data also went into a second study, on yellow fever vaccine responses in identical twins.

The source material was CD4+ T cells sorted from blood. These TCRs come from a young woman in good health.

This clonotype showed up just a few times. The chain combines TRBV28 with TRBJ2-7, with a tentative D call TRBD2 (7 bases). Trimming took 8 bases from V and 0 from J, leaving 17 bases between them. In germline, CDR1 is MDHEN, CDR2 SYDVKM. This CDR3 spans 15 amino acids. CDR3 sequence (DNA): TGTGCCAGCCCACCTCGGGGGGCCGGCTCCTACGAGCAGTACTTC. Translation: CASPPRGAGSYEQYF.

J is TRBJ2-7 and V is TRBV7-2, with a tentative D call TRBD1 (5 bases). Germline-derived CDR1 and CDR2 are SGHTA and FQGNSA. The V end was cut by 2 bases, the J end by 3 bases, with 11 bases between. This CDR3 is 14 amino acids long. As DNA, the CDR3 is TGTGCCAGCAGCTTAAACAGCCAGGGCTACGAGCAGTACTTC. Amino acids: CASSLNSQGYEQYF.

The chain has TRBV11-1 and TRBJ2-4; 9 bases align to TRBD1. The CDR3 is made up of 18 amino acids. Per the germline V gene, CDR1 is SGHAT and CDR2 is FQDESV (reference sequence). J lost 0 bases, V lost 1 base, and 7 bases had no gene match. CDR3 sequence reads: CASSLGQGVTLAKNIQYF. In nucleotides, the CDR3 is TGTGCCAGCAGCTTAGGACAGGGGGTGACACTAGCCAAAAACATTCAGTACTTC. Using reference TRBV11-1 and TRBJ2-4 for the parts outside the CDR3, the full variable domain is EAEVAQSPRYKITEKSQAVAFWCDPISGHATLYWYRQILGQGPELLVQFQDESVVDDSQLPKDRFSAERLKGVDSTLKIQPAELGDSAMYLCASSLGQGVTLAKNIQYFGAGTRLSVL.

V is TRBV3-1 and J is TRBJ2-3; D possibly matches TRBD1 or TRBD2 (5 bases each). V was cut by 6 bases and J by 6 bases, with 16 bases left in between. The CDR3 runs 14 residues. CDR1 and CDR2 (germline): LGHDT, YNNKEL (reference sequence). The CDR3 sequence: CASSGSGPWDTQYF. CDR3 bases: TGTGCCAGCAGTGGGTCGGGGCCCTGGGATACGCAGTATTTT.

The sample holds a few counts of this clonotype. The chain couples TRBV4-2 to TRBJ2-7, with D perhaps assigned TRBD1 or TRBD2 (5 bases each). Deletions cut 4 bases from V and 0 bases from J, with 16 bases between. Per the germline V gene, CDR1 is LGHNA and CDR2 is YNFKEQ. The CDR3 is made up of 16 amino acids. For the CDR3, the DNA is TGTGCCAGCAGCCTCAAAGGTGGGACCATCTCCTACGAGCAGTACTTC. Its translation is CASSLKGGTISYEQYF.